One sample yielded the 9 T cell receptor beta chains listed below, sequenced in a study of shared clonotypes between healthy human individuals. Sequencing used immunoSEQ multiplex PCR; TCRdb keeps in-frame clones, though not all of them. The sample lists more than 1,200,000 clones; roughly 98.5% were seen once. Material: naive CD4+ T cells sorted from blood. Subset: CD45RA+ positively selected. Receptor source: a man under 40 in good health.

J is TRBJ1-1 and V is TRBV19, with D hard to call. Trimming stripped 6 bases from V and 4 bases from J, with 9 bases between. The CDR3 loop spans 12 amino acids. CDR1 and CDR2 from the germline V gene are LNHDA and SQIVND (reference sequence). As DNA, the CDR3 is TGTGCCAGTAGGGGTATTCGCACTGAAGCTTTCTTT. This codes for CASRGIRTEAFF.

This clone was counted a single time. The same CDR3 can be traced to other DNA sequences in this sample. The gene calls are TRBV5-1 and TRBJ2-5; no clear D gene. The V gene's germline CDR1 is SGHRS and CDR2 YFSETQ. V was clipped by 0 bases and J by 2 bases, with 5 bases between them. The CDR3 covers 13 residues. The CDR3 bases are TGCGCCAGCAGCTTGGGGTTGCAAGAGACCCAGTACTTC. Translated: CASSLGLQETQYF.

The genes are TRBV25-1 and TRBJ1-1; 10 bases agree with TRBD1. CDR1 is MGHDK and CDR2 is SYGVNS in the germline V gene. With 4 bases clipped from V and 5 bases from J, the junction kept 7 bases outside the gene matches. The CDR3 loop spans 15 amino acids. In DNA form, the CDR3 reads TGTGCCAGCAGTGGGACCGGGACAGGGGAAACTGAAGCTTTCTTT. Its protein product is CASSGTGTGETEAFF.

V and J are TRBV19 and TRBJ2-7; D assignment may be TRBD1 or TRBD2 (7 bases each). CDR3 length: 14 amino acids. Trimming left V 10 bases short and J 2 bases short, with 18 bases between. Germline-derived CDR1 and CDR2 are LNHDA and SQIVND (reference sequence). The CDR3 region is CATSGTDRPYEQYF. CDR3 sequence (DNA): TGTGCCACCAGCGGGACAGATCGTCCCTACGAGCAGTACTTC.

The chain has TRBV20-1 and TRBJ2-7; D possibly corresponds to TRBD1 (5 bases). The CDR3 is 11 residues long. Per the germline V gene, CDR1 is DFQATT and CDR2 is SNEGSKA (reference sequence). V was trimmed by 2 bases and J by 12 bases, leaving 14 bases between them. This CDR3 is CSARLRGLWYF. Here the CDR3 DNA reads TGCAGTGCTAGACTTAGGGGTTTGTGGTACTTC.

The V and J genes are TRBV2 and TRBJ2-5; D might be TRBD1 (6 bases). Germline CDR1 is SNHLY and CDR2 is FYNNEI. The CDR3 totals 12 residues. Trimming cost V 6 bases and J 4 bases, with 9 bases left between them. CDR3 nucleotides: TGTGCCAGCAGAGACAGGTCAGAGACCCAGTACTTC. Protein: CASRDRSETQYF.

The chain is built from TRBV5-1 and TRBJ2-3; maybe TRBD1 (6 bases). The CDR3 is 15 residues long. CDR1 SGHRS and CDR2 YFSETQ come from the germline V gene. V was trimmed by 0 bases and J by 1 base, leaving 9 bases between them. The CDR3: CASSLEQGGTDTQYF. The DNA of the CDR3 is TGCGCCAGCAGCTTGGAACAGGGAGGCACAGATACGCAGTATTTT. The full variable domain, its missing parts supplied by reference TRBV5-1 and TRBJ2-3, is KAGVTQTPRYLIKTRGQQVTLSCSPISGHRSVSWYQQTPGQGLQFLFEYFSETQRNKGNFPGRFSGRQFSNSRSEMNVSTLELGDSALYLCASSLEQGGTDTQYFGPGTRLTVL.

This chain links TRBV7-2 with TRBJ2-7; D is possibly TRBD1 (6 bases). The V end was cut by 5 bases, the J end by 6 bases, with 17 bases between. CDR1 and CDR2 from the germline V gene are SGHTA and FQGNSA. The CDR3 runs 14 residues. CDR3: CASSTHRDRGEQYF. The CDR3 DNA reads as TGTGCCAGCAGCACTCACAGGGATCGTGGCGAGCAGTACTTC.

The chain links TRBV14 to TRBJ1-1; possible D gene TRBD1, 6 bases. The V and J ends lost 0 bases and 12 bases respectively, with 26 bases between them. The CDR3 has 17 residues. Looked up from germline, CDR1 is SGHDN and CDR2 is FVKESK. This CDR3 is CASSQENTGDTTEVTFF. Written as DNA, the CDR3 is TGTGCCAGCAGCCAAGAGAATACGGGGGACACAACCGAAGTGACTTTCTTT.